This T cell receptor (beta chain) was sequenced for a study of T cells in women clearing cervical HPV infection. Trimming took 3 bases from V and 3 from J, leaving 27 bases between them. Germline V gene sequence: CDR1 DFQATT, CDR2 SNEGSKA (reference sequence). The CDR3 has 19 residues. Notes on this clone: Read coverage stops 3 residues before the CDR3 terminus; the germline J gene supplies the remainder.

This table comes from immunoSEQ multiplex PCR, and its TCRdb copy is limited to in-frame clones, with some not included. The listing records 30,000 to 45,000 clones. J is TRBJ1-5 and V is TRBV20-1; D not resolved. The receptor's source is a woman aged 18-69 years with a cervical HPV16 infection that either progressed to CIN3+ or cleared (not recorded which). The sequencing sample was made of blood buffy coat. Incomplete CDR3 DNA: TGCAGTGCTAGTTTAGGCGGGAGACTACCCTTCGCTATCAATCAGCCC. Protein: CSASLGGRLPFAINQP. In full, the CDR3 reads CSASLGGRLPFAINQPQHF.